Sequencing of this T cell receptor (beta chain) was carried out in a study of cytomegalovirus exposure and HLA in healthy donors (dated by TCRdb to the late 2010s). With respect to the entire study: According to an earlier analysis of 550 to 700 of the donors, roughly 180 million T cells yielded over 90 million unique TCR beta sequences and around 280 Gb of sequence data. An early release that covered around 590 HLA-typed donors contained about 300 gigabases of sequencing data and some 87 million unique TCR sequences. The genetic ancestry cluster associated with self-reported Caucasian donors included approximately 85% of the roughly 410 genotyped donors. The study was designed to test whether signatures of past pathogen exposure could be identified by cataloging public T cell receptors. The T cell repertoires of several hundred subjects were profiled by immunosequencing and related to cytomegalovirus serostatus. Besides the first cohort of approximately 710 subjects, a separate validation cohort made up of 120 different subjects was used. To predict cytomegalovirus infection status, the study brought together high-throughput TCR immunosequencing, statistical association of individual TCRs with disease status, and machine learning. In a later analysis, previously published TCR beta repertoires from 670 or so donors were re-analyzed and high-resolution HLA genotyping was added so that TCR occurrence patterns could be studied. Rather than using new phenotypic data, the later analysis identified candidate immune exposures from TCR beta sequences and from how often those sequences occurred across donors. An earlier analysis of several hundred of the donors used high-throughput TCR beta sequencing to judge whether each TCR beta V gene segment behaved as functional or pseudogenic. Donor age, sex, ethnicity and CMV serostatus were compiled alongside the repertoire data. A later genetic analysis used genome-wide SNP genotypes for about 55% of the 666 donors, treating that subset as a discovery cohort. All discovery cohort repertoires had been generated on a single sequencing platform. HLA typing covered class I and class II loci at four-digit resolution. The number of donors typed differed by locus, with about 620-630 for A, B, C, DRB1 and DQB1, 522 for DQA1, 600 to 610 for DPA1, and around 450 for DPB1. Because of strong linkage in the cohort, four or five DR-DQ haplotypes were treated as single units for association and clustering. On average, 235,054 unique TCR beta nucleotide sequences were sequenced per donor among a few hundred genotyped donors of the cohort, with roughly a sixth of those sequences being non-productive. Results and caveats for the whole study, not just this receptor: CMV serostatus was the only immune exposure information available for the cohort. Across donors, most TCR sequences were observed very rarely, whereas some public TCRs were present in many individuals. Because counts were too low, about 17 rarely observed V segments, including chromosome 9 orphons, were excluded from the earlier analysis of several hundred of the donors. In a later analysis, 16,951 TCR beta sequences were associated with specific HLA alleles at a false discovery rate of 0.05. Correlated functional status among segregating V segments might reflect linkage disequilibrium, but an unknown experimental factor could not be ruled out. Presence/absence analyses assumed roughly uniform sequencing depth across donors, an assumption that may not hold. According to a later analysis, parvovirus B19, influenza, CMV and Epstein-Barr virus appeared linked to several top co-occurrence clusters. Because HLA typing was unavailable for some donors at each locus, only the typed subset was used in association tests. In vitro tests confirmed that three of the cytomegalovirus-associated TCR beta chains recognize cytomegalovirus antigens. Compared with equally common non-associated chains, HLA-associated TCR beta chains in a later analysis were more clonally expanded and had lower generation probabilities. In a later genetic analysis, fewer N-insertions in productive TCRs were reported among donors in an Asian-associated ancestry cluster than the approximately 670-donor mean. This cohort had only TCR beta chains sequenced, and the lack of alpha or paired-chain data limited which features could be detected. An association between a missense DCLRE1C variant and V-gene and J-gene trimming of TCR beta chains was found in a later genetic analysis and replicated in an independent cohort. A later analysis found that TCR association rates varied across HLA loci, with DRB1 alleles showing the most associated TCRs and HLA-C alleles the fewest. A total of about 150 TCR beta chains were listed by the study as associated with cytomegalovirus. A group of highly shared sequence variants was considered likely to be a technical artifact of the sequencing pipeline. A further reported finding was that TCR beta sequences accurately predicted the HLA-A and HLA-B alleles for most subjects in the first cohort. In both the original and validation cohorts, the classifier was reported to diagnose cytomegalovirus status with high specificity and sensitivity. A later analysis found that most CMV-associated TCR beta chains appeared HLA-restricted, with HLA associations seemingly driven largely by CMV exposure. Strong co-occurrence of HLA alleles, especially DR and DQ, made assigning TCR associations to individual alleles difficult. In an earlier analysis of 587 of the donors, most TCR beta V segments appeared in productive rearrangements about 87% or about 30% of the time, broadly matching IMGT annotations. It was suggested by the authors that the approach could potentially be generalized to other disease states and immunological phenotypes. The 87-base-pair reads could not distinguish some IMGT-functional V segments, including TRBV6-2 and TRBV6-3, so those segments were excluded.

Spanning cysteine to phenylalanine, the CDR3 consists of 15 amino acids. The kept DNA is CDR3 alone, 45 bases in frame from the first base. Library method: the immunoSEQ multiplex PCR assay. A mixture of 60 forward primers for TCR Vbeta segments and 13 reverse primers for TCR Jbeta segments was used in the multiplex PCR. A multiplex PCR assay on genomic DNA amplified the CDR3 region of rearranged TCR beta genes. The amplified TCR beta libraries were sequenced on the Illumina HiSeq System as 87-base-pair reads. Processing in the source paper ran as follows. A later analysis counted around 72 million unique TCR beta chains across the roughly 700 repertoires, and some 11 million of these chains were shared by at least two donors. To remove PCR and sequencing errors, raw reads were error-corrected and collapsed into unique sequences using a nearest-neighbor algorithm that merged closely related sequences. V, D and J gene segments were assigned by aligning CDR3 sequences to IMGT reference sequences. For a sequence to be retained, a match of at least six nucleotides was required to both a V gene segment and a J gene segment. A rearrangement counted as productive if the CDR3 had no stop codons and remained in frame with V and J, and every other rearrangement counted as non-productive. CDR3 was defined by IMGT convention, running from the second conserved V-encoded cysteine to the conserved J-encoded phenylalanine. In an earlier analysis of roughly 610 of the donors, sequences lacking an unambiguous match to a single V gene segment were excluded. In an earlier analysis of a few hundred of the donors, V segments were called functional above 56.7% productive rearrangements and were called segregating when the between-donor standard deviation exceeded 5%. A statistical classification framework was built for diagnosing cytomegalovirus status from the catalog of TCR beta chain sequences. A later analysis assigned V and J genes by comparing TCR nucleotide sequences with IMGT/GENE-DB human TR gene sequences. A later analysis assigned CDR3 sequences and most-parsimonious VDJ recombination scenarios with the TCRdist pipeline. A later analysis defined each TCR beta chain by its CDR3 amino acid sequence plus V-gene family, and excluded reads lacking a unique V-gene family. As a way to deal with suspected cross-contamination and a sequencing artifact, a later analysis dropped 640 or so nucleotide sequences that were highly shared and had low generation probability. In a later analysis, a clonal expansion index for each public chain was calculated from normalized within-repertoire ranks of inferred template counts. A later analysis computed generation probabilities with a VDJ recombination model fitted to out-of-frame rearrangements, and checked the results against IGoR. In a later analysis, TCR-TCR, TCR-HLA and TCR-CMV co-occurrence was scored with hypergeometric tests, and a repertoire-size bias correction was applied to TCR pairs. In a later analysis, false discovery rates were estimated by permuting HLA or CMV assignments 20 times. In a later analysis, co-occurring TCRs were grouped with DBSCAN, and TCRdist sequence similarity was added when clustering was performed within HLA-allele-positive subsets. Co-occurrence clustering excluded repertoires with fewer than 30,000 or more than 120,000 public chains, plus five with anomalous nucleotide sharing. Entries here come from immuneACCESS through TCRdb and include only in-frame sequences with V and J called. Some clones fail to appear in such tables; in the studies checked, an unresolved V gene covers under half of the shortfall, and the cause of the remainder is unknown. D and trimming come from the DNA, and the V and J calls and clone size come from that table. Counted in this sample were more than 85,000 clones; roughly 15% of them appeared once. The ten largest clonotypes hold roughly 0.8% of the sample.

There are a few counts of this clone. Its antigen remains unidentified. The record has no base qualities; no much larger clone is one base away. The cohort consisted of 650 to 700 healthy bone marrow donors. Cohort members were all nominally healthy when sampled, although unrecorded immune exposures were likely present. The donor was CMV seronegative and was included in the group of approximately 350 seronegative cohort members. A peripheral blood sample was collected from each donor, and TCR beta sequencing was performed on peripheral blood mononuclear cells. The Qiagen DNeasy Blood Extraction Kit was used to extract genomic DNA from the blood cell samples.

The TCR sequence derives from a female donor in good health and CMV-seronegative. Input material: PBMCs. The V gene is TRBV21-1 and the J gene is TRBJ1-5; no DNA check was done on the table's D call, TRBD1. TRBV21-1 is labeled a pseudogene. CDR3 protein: CASSKEQGLNQPQHF. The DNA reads TGTGCCAGCAGCAAAGAACAGGGCCTCAATCAGCCCCAGCATTTT.